This T cell receptor (beta chain) was recorded in a study of prognosis after radiotherapy for stage I lung cancer. This clonotype has a count of ten or more. Two-round multiplex PCR, the amplification method, yielded TCR beta CDR3 from genomic DNA. With primers specific to each TRBV and TRBJ gene, the first-round PCR was performed. Via MiXCR, TCRdb re-called the multiplex PCR reads, giving one row per CDR3 protein. The table includes about 22,000 distinct CDR3 sequences, roughly 43% detected once. The germline V gene encodes CDR1 MNHEY and CDR2 SMNVEV (reference sequence). This CDR3 is built from 17 residues. The J segment lost 3 bases and the V segment lost 8 bases, leaving 15 bases of the junction unmatched.

The receptor was isolated from a donor over 45 with non-small cell lung cancer. This sample comprised PBMCs, obtained before or after stereotactic body radiation therapy (not recorded which). V is TRBV27 and J is TRBJ2-2, with 7 bases that match TRBD1. This chain's CDR3 is CASFYRGPTVYTGELFF. CDR3 DNA sequence: TGTGCCAGCTTTTACAGGGGCCCCACTGTCTACACCGGGGAGCTGTTTTTT.